The 14 T cell receptor beta chains in this list originate from one sample, sequenced in a study of Ad26.COV2.S vaccination and SARS-CoV-2 variants. Treatment described: 15 to 20 received Ad26.COV2.S at low or high dose, single or two shots; about five received placebo; per-sample allocation not given. Collection of the samples took place on day 63 after the first injection of vaccine or placebo. Sequenced by immunoSEQ multiplex PCR; TCRdb stores in-frame clones only, minus some. Altogether some 290,000 clones are present, roughly 86% being singletons, with the ten largest covering 1.5% to 2.5%. The source material was peripheral blood, sampled in a trial of Ad26.COV2.S vaccine versus placebo. All receptors come from a person aged 18-65 years who received the Ad26.COV2.S COVID-19 vaccine or a placebo.

The V gene is TRBV4-3, the J gene TRBJ2-1; D possibly corresponds to TRBD2 (6 bases). V lost 5 bases and J lost 4, with 12 bases in between. The CDR3 contains 14 residues. Germline values: CDR1 LGHNA, CDR2 YSLEER. For the CDR3, the DNA is TGCGCCAGCAGCACGGGACTCCAATACAATGAGCAGTTCTTC. Its translation is CASSTGLQYNEQFF.

The rearrangement joins TRBV7-2 to TRBJ2-7; a weak D match, TRBD2 (6 bases). This CDR3 is 15 amino acids long. Germline CDR1 is SGHTA and CDR2 is FQGNSA. V was clipped by 0 bases and J by 1 base, with 10 bases between them. The CDR3 is CASSLAGGLSYEQYF. CDR3 bases: TGTGCCAGCAGCTTAGCGGGGGGTTTATCCTACGAGCAGTACTTC.

There are a few counts of this clone. The rearrangement links TRBV3-1 (or the pseudogene TRBV3-2) to TRBJ1-1, with D uncertain. Germline V lookup: CDR1 LGHDT, CDR2 YNNKEL (reference sequence). Trimming stripped 2 bases from V and 0 bases from J, with 4 bases between. This CDR3 is built from 13 residues. The CDR3 DNA reads as TGTGCCAGCAGCCAACAGATGAACACTGAAGCTTTCTTT. Translating gives CASSQQMNTEAFF.

The chain joins TRBV7-8 to TRBJ2-5; D possibly corresponds to TRBD2 (5 bases). The germline gives CDR1 SGHVS, CDR2 FQNEAQ. Trimming shortened V by 2 bases and J by 4 bases, and 14 bases separated the two germline ends. The CDR3 length is 15 residues. Here the CDR3 reads CASSLSGPGGETQYF. Written as DNA, the CDR3 is TGTGCCAGCAGCTTAAGCGGTCCAGGAGGAGAGACCCAGTACTTC.

This clone occurred many times. The V call is TRBV6-6, the J call TRBJ2-7, with D perhaps TRBD2 (6 bases). The CDR3 is 12 residues long. The ends were cut back, 2 bases at V and 6 bases at J, with 8 bases in the middle. In germline, CDR1 is MNHNY, CDR2 SVGAGI (reference sequence). This CDR3 is CASSYGGGEQYF. The CDR3 nucleotides read TGTGCCAGCAGTTACGGGGGAGGCGAGCAGTACTTC.

The chain is built from TRBV4-1 and TRBJ1-2; 9 bases match TRBD1. V was clipped by 5 bases and J by 3 bases; unmatched bases: 7. The germline gives CDR1 MGHRA, CDR2 YSYEKL. The CDR3 runs to 15 residues. DNA for the CDR3: TGCGCCAGCAGCTTCTGGGACAGGGATCACTATGGCTACACCTTC. It translates to CASSFWDRDHYGYTF.

V gene TRBV18 combines with J gene TRBJ1-2, with 9 bases identical to TRBD1. The CDR3 has 15 residues. Germline trimming cut 5 bases from V and 4 bases from J; bases unmatched to any gene: 8. Germline-derived CDR1 and CDR2 are KGHSH and LQKENI. CDR3 amino acids: CASSASGTGSYGYTF. The CDR3 bases are TGTGCCAGCTCAGCATCCGGGACAGGGTCCTATGGCTACACCTTC. Based on the CDR3 plus reference TRBV18 and TRBJ1-2, the full variable domain is NAGVMQNPRHLVRRRGQEARLRCSPMKGHSHVYWYRQLPEEGLKFMVYLQKENIIDESGMPKERFSAEFPKEGPSILRIQQVVRGDSAAYFCASSASGTGSYGYTFGSGTRLTVV.

The chain joins TRBV7-8 to TRBJ2-7, with D perhaps being TRBD1 or TRBD2 (5 bases each). Trimming pared 5 bases from V and 5 bases from J, leaving 16 bases between. In germline, CDR1 is SGHVS, CDR2 FQNEAQ. The CDR3 is made up of 14 amino acids. The CDR3 protein is CASSPVGRGDEQYF. CDR3 sequence (DNA): TGTGCCAGCAGCCCCGTGGGTCGAGGGGACGAGCAGTACTTC.

The rearrangement uses TRBV3-1 (or the pseudogene TRBV3-2) and TRBJ1-2; D not certain. CDR1 and CDR2 (germline): LGHDT, YNNKEL (reference sequence). V was cut by 2 bases and J by 5 bases, with 6 bases left in between. The CDR3 loop spans 12 amino acids. The CDR3 coding sequence is TGTGCCAGCAGCCAAAGAAGGTATGGCTACACCTTC. Translating it yields CASSQRRYGYTF.

V is TRBV6-6 and J is TRBJ1-2; the D gene is possibly TRBD1 (6 bases). The CDR3 covers 14 residues. V lost 3 bases, J lost 4 bases, and 12 bases lay in between. Germline CDR1 and CDR2: MNHNY and SVGAGI (reference sequence). CDR3 region: CASSYTGLSYGYTF. CDR3 nucleotides: TGTGCCAGCAGTTATACAGGGTTGAGCTATGGCTACACCTTC.

This clone was detected a few times. The rearrangement links TRBV4-3 to TRBJ1-1; 9 bases match TRBD1. V dropped 1 base and J dropped 3; count of bases not matched to a gene: 15. The CDR3 is made up of 19 amino acids. Germline CDR1 reads LGHNA; CDR2 reads YSLEER. The CDR3 DNA reads as TGCGCCAGCAGCCAAGGCCCGAAGGGGACAGGGTTTATGGACACTGAAGCTTTCTTT. This encodes CASSQGPKGTGFMDTEAFF.

The chain links TRBV7-9 to TRBJ2-3; possible D gene TRBD2, 6 bases. Germline V gene data show CDR1 as SEHNR and CDR2 as FQNEAQ (reference sequence). The CDR3 loop spans 15 amino acids. Trimming pared 2 bases from V and 2 bases from J, leaving 11 bases between. In DNA form, the CDR3 reads TGTGCCAGCAGCTTAAGCGCGGACTACACAGATACGCAGTATTTT. Its protein product is CASSLSADYTDTQYF.

Comment on this clone: The sample carries other DNA sequences with the same CDR3. V usage is TRBV7-9 and J usage is TRBJ1-5; D is unclear. The germline V gene has CDR1 SEHNR and CDR2 FQNEAQ (reference sequence). Trimming left V 1 base short and J 4 bases short, with 8 bases between. The CDR3 length is 14 residues. CDR3 in amino acids: CASSLGPGNQPQHF. CDR3 in DNA: TGTGCCAGCAGCTTAGGCCCCGGGAATCAGCCCCAGCATTTT.

The chain couples TRBV3-1 (or the pseudogene TRBV3-2) to TRBJ2-7; D might be TRBD2 (7 bases). The V and J ends lost 1 base and 4 bases respectively, with 14 bases between them. The CDR3 sequence is 15 residues long. The germline V gene has CDR1 LGHDT and CDR2 YNNKEL (reference sequence). CDR3 DNA: TGTGCCAGCAGCCAAGGACCGGGGGGCCCTTACGAGCAGTACTTC. Protein product: CASSQGPGGPYEQYF.